These 32 T cell receptor beta chains were sequenced from one sample in a study of T cells in Graves' hyperthyroidism and ophthalmopathy. Researchers amplified the TCR beta CDR3 regions from RNA transcripts. Carried out on the TCR CDR3, a first-round RT-PCR used the HTBI primer set. TCRdb used MiXCR to reprocess the multiplex PCR reads, holding one entry per CDR3 protein. This table has 750,000 to 900,000 distinct CDR3 sequences, 35% to 45% appearing once. The sequenced sample was blood. These receptors were obtained from a man aged 18 to 29 with Graves' hyperthyroidism.

This rearrangement joins TRBV24-1 to TRBJ2-4; D possibly corresponds to TRBD2 (6 bases). Germline V lookup: CDR1 KGHDR, CDR2 SFDVKD. Between the trimmed V and J ends, which lost 9 bases and 3 bases, there was a span of 11 bases. The CDR3 runs to 13 residues. In nucleotides, the CDR3 is TGTGCCACCGTAGACGGGGGCAAAAACATTCAGTACTTC. This encodes CATVDGGKNIQYF.

V usage is TRBV7-2 and J usage is TRBJ1-3; 9 bases fit TRBD1. The V gene end was trimmed by 0 bases and the J gene end by 4 bases; junction bases not matched to a gene: 4. The CDR3 runs 16 residues. Looked up from germline, CDR1 is SGHTA and CDR2 is FQGNSA. This CDR3 reads CASSLAGQGSGNTIYF. The CDR3 DNA follows: TGTGCCAGCAGCTTAGCGGGACAGGGATCGGGAAACACCATATATTTT.

V and J are TRBV7-9 and TRBJ2-2; D may be TRBD1 or TRBD2 (5 bases each). The CDR3 totals 16 residues. Germline V gene lookup returns CDR1 SEHNR and CDR2 FQNEAQ (reference sequence). Trimming pared 3 bases from V and 2 bases from J, leaving 13 bases between. As DNA, the CDR3 is TGTGCCAGCAGCTTTGAGGGGCCCACCAACACCGGGGAGCTGTTTTTT. Protein sequence: CASSFEGPTNTGELFF. Using reference TRBV7-9 and TRBJ2-2 for the parts outside the CDR3, the full variable domain is DTGVSQNPRHKITKRGQNVTFRCDPISEHNRLYWYRQTLGQGPEFLTYFQNEAQLEKSRLLSDRFSAERPKGSFSTLEIQRTEQGDSAMYLCASSFEGPTNTGELFFGEGSRLTVL.

This chain joins TRBV7-9 and TRBJ2-7; no definite D call. Germline CDR1 is SEHNR and CDR2 is FQNEAQ (reference sequence). Trimming cost V 6 bases and J 3 bases, with 9 bases left between them. This CDR3 spans 12 amino acids. In DNA form, the CDR3 reads TGTGCCAGCAGTATACAGCACTACGAGCAGTACTTC. Translated: CASSIQHYEQYF.

This clonotype has only a few counts. The chain links TRBV7-8 to TRBJ2-2, with D hard to call. Germline V CDR1 and CDR2: SGHVS, FQNEAQ. Trimming removed 5 bases at V and 6 bases at J, with 16 bases between. The CDR3 has 15 residues. The CDR3 loop reads CASSLPSVAAGELFF. In DNA form, the CDR3 reads TGTGCCAGCAGCCTCCCTAGTGTCGCGGCCGGGGAGCTGTTTTTT.

This chain uses TRBV29-1 with TRBJ2-2, with D maybe TRBD2 (5 bases). Trimming left V 4 bases short and J 6 bases short, with 12 bases between. The CDR3 has 13 amino acids. Germline-derived CDR1 and CDR2 are SQVTM and ANQGSEA. CDR3 loop: CSVVGSRAGELFF. The CDR3, as DNA: TGCAGCGTTGTGGGGAGTAGGGCCGGGGAGCTGTTTTTT.

With respect to this clonotype: Here the CDR3 omits its conserved ending phenylalanine or tryptophan, so a read error is the likely source. The DNA is left out, because the CDR3 cannot be placed on it with certainty; the CDR3 is given as TCRdb lists it. The genes are TRBV20-1 and TRBJ2-7. Per the germline V gene, CDR1 is DFQATT and CDR2 is SNEGSKA (reference sequence). The CDR3 region is 12 residues in length, termini included. The CDR3: CSADTETWEQHL.

Concerning this clonotype: One base away lies a much larger clone, so this may be a sequencing read error. The chain has TRBV29-1 and TRBJ2-2, with D tentatively TRBD2 (5 bases). Germline CDR1 and CDR2: SQVTM and ANQGSEA. The CDR3 runs 13 residues. CDR3: CSVGRQNTGELVF. CDR3 DNA: TGCAGCGTTGGAAGACAAAACACCGGGGAGCTGGTTTTT.

The chain has TRBV7-2 and TRBJ2-7; maybe TRBD1 (6 bases). CDR1 and CDR2 from the germline V gene are SGHTA and FQGNSA. V lost 6 bases to trimming and J lost 0 bases, with 15 bases between them. The CDR3 totals 15 residues. The CDR3 here is CASSFLRDISYEQYF. The CDR3 DNA reads as TGTGCCAGCAGTTTTCTCCGGGACATCTCCTACGAGCAGTACTTC.

The sample holds many counts of this clonotype. This chain connects TRBV5-8 to TRBJ2-5; D is perhaps TRBD2 (6 bases). CDR1 is SGHTS, CDR2 YDEGEE, per germline. Trimming removed 4 bases from V and 4 bases from J, with 11 bases in between. CDR3 length: 13 amino acids. CDR3 loop: CASSMTSSETQYF. Here the CDR3 DNA reads TGTGCCAGCAGCATGACTAGTTCAGAGACCCAGTACTTC.

Many counts were recorded for this clonotype. V usage is TRBV29-1 and J usage is TRBJ2-5; 10 bases are shared with TRBD1. Trimming removed 7 bases from V and 3 bases from J; junction bases left unmatched: 8. Germline CDR1 and CDR2: SQVTM and ANQGSEA. This CDR3 is 14 amino acids long. CDR3 nucleotides: TGCAGCGCAAACTCCGGGACAGGGGAAGAGACCCAGTACTTC. It specifies CSANSGTGEETQYF.

V is TRBV19 and J is TRBJ1-1; the D is unclear. The CDR3 consists of 13 residues. Trimming cost V 9 bases and J 0 bases, with 11 bases left between them. Germline CDR1 is LNHDA and CDR2 is SQIVND (reference sequence). The DNA of the CDR3 is TGTGCCAGCCTTAGTTACCTGAACACTGAAGCTTTCTTT. Its protein is CASLSYLNTEAFF. The full variable domain, completed using reference TRBV19 and TRBJ1-1, is DGGITQSPKYLFRKEGQNVTLSCEQNLNHDAMYWYRQDPGQGLRLIYYSQIVNDFQKGDIAEGYSVSREKKESFPLTVTSAQKNPTAFYLCASLSYLNTEAFFGQGTRLTVV.

This chain connects TRBV10-3 to TRBJ1-5; TRBD1 aligns across 7 bases. The germline CDR1 and CDR2 sequences are ENHRY and SYGVKD. The V and J ends lost 10 bases and 3 bases, in that order; junction bases with no gene match: 12. The length of the CDR3 is 15 residues. The CDR3 bases are TGTGCCAGCAGGTTCCGGGACAGAGACAATCAGCCCCAGCATTTT. It is translated as CASRFRDRDNQPQHF.

J is TRBJ2-7 and V is TRBV7-9, with no clear D. Per the germline V gene, CDR1 is SEHNR and CDR2 is FQNEAQ (reference sequence). Trimming removed 3 bases at V and 3 bases at J, with 15 bases between. The CDR3 loop spans 15 amino acids. Written as DNA, the CDR3 is TGTGCCAGCAGCTTTGGGGTAGGTGGCAGCTACGAGCAGTACTTC. The encoded protein is CASSFGVGGSYEQYF.

This chain connects TRBV12-3 or TRBV12-4 to TRBJ1-1; D unresolved. The CDR3 is 12 amino acids. With 5 bases removed from V and 3 bases from J, the gap between germline ends came to 7 bases. As DNA, the CDR3 is TGTGCCAGCAGTCTTTATCACACTGAAGCTTTCTTT. Protein product: CASSLYHTEAFF.

This clonotype was seen only a few times. This chain connects TRBV7-8 to TRBJ1-5; D is unclear. The CDR3 length is 14 residues. Trimming pared 1 base from V and 5 bases from J, leaving 9 bases between. Germline V lookup: CDR1 SGHVS, CDR2 FQNEAQ. The CDR3 DNA reads as TGTGCCAGCAGCTTAGATTCGGTTTATCAGCCCCAGCATTTT. This translates into CASSLDSVYQPQHF.

This clonotype occurred once. The gene calls are TRBV9 and TRBJ1-3; 8 bases fit TRBD1. Germline CDR1 reads SGDLS; CDR2 reads YYNGEE. The CDR3 is made up of 17 amino acids. V trimming: 0 bases; J trimming: 1 base; junction bases outside the gene matches: 6. CDR3 sequence reads: CASSVEGQGASGNTIYF. CDR3 nucleotide sequence: TGTGCCAGCAGCGTAGAAGGGCAGGGGGCTTCTGGAAACACCATATATTTT.

This sequence joins TRBV7-3 and TRBJ1-3; the D gene is possibly TRBD1 (6 bases). The CDR3 covers 17 residues. The V end lost 0 bases, the J end lost 2 bases, and 14 bases lay between the germline ends. Germline V gene data show CDR1 as SGHTA and CDR2 as FQGTGA. CDR3: CASSLTRGGITGNTIYF. In DNA, the CDR3 is TGTGCCAGCAGCTTAACGAGAGGGGGGATTACTGGAAACACCATATATTTT.

This clonotype has more than one count but fewer than ten. The chain employs TRBV6-5 and TRBJ1-1; D unresolved. Deletions cut 4 bases from V and 11 bases from J, with 17 bases between. Per the germline V gene, CDR1 is MNHEY and CDR2 is SVGAGI. The CDR3 loop spans 13 amino acids. This CDR3 is CASSFNPTAEAFF. The CDR3 nucleotides are TGTGCCAGCAGTTTCAACCCGACGGCCGAGGCTTTCTTT.

This clonotype has a count of ten or more. V gene TRBV24-1 combines with J gene TRBJ2-7, with D perhaps assigned TRBD1 or TRBD2 (6 bases each). V was shortened by 9 bases and J by 4 bases, with 18 bases between the two germline ends. This CDR3 comprises 14 residues. The germline gives CDR1 KGHDR, CDR2 SFDVKD. Here the CDR3 reads CATSPGGVPYEQYF. Written as DNA, the CDR3 is TGTGCCACCTCTCCCGGGGGCGTGCCTTACGAGCAGTACTTC.

This clonotype was seen only a few times. J is TRBJ2-7 and V is TRBV11-2, with a weak D call TRBD2 (6 bases). V was trimmed by 5 bases and J by 5 bases, leaving 13 bases between them. The CDR3 has 13 amino acids. Per germline, CDR1 SGHAT and CDR2 FQNNGV. CDR3 protein: CASSRGIRDEQYF. CDR3 bases: TGTGCCAGCAGCCGCGGGATTCGGGACGAGCAGTACTTC. Full variable domain (remainder filled in from reference TRBV11-2 and TRBJ2-7): EAGVAQSPRYKIIEKRQSVAFWCNPISGHATLYWYQQILGQGPKLLIQFQNNGVVDDSQLPKDRFSAERLKGVDSTLKIQPAKLEDSAVYLCASSRGIRDEQYFGPGTRLTVT.

The sample holds many counts of this clonotype. The J gene is TRBJ1-2, the V gene TRBV19; D might be TRBD1 (6 bases). The CDR3 is 15 amino acids. CDR1 and CDR2 from the germline V gene are LNHDA and SQIVND (reference sequence). V dropped 3 bases and J dropped 6 bases, with 17 bases sitting between them. CDR3 sequence: CASSIAQDRTHGYTF. CDR3 bases: TGTGCCAGTAGTATCGCTCAGGACAGAACTCATGGCTACACCTTC.

V usage is TRBV19 and J usage is TRBJ1-5, with TRBD1 as a possible D gene (5 bases). The length of the CDR3 is 12 residues. CDR1 LNHDA and CDR2 SQIVND come from the germline V gene (reference sequence). V shed 5 bases and J shed 12 bases, with 14 bases lying between them. This CDR3 reads CASSSLGGFQHF. The CDR3 bases are TGTGCCAGTAGTTCCCTCGGGGGATTCCAGCATTTT. The complete variable domain, with remaining parts taken from reference TRBV19 and TRBJ1-5, reads DGGITQSPKYLFRKEGQNVTLSCEQNLNHDAMYWYRQDPGQGLRLIYYSQIVNDFQKGDIAEGYSVSREKKESFPLTVTSAQKNPTAFYLCASSSLGGFQHFGDGTRLSIL.

This clonotype came up many times. The genes are TRBV7-9 and TRBJ1-1, with a weak D call TRBD1 (5 bases). CDR1 is SEHNR and CDR2 is FQNEAQ in the germline V gene (reference sequence). V was pared by 2 bases and J by 6 bases, with 10 bases between. The CDR3 spans 13 residues. The CDR3 sequence is CASSLFSGPEAFF. The CDR3, as DNA: TGTGCCAGCAGCTTATTTTCGGGGCCTGAAGCTTTCTTT.

This clonotype was seen repeatedly, ten times or more. CDR3 protein: CSVGTSGVGTQYF. In DNA, the CDR3 is TGCAGCGTGGGGACTAGCGGCGTTGGGACCCAGTACTTC. The chain is built from TRBV29-1 and TRBJ2-5, with 11 bases matching TRBD2. CDR3 size: 13 residues. Germline-derived CDR1 and CDR2 are SQVTM and ANQGSEA. With 6 bases clipped from V and 7 bases from J, the junction kept 7 bases outside the gene matches. Full variable domain (outside the CDR3, taken from reference TRBV29-1 and TRBJ2-5): SAVISQKPSRDICQRGTSLTIQCQVDSQVTMMFWYRQQPGQSLTLIATANQGSEATYESGFVIDKFPISRPNLTFSTLTVSNMSPEDSSIYLCSVGTSGVGTQYFGPGTRLLVL.

The CDR3 region has the DNA TGTGCCAGCAGTGAGACGGTGAATAATCAGCCCCAGCATTTT. Its protein is CASSETVNNQPQHF. The chain couples TRBV2 to TRBJ1-5; D gene uncertain. The CDR3 is 14 amino acids. Trimming cost V 3 bases and J 4 bases, with 10 bases left between them. Germline V gives CDR1 SNHLY, CDR2 FYNNEI.

This clonotype was picked up a small number of times. The chain couples TRBV19 to TRBJ1-5; no firm D call. CDR1 LNHDA and CDR2 SQIVND come from the germline V gene (reference sequence). The V end was cut by 5 bases, the J end by 7 bases, with 12 bases between. This CDR3 has 13 amino acids. The CDR3 sequence: CASSSKHAQPQHF. DNA for the CDR3: TGTGCCAGTAGTTCCAAACATGCCCAGCCCCAGCATTTT.

About this clonotype: No conserved phenylalanine or tryptophan ends this CDR3, so it is likely a read error. The gene calls are TRBV12-3 or TRBV12-4 and TRBJ2-7; the D gene could be TRBD1 or TRBD2 (5 bases each). V lost 6 bases and J lost 2, with 11 bases in between. The CDR3 covers 13 residues. This chain's CDR3 is CASSRDGPYEQYL. The CDR3 DNA follows: TGTGCCAGCAGCCGGGACGGACCCTACGAGCAGTACCTC.

The chain has TRBV14 and TRBJ1-2; 7 bases agree with TRBD1. This CDR3 contains 16 residues. Trimming removed 0 bases from V and 0 bases from J; junction bases left unmatched: 4. Germline V gene sequence: CDR1 SGHDN, CDR2 FVKESK. The CDR3 DNA reads TGTGCCAGCAGCCAAGAATACGGACAGGCTAACTATGGCTACACCTTC. It encodes CASSQEYGQANYGYTF. Combining the CDR3 with reference TRBV14 and TRBJ1-2 gives the whole variable domain EAGVTQFPSHSVIEKGQTVTLRCDPISGHDNLYWYRRVMGKEIKFLLHFVKESKQDESGMPNNRFLAERTGGTYSTLKVQPAELEDSGVYFCASSQEYGQANYGYTFGSGTRLTVV.

The chain carries TRBV29-1 and TRBJ2-5; 11 bases align to TRBD2. The CDR3 contains 14 residues. Germline lookup yields CDR1 SQVTM and CDR2 ANQGSEA. The V and J ends lost 7 bases and 3 bases, in that order; junction bases with no gene match: 7. As DNA, the CDR3 is TGCAGCGAACGACTAGCGGGGTTGGAAGAGACCCAGTACTTC. Amino acids: CSERLAGLEETQYF. Full variable domain (rest looked up from reference TRBV29-1 and TRBJ2-5): SAVISQKPSRDICQRGTSLTIQCQVDSQVTMMFWYRQQPGQSLTLIATANQGSEATYESGFVIDKFPISRPNLTFSTLTVSNMSPEDSSIYLCSERLAGLEETQYFGPGTRLLVL.

Only a few counts were recorded for this clonotype. The V gene is TRBV19, the J gene TRBJ1-5, with 9 nucleotides matching TRBD1. CDR1 is LNHDA, CDR2 SQIVND, per germline (reference sequence). V gave up 5 bases and J gave up 6 bases; unmatched junction bases: 5. The CDR3 extends over 14 amino acids. CDR3 sequence (DNA): TGTGCCAGTAGTCGCCCGGACAGGGGTCAGCCCCAGCATTTT. Translating it yields CASSRPDRGQPQHF.

This clonotype has only a few counts. The rearrangement joins TRBV7-9 to TRBJ1-1; 7 nucleotides agree with TRBD1. The V and J ends lost 4 bases and 2 bases, in that order; junction bases with no gene match: 7. This CDR3 comprises 15 residues. Looked up from germline, CDR1 is SEHNR and CDR2 is FQNEAQ (reference sequence). Here the CDR3 reads CASSSFRGTNTEAFF. The CDR3 DNA reads as TGTGCCAGCAGCTCATTCAGGGGGACCAACACTGAAGCTTTCTTT.